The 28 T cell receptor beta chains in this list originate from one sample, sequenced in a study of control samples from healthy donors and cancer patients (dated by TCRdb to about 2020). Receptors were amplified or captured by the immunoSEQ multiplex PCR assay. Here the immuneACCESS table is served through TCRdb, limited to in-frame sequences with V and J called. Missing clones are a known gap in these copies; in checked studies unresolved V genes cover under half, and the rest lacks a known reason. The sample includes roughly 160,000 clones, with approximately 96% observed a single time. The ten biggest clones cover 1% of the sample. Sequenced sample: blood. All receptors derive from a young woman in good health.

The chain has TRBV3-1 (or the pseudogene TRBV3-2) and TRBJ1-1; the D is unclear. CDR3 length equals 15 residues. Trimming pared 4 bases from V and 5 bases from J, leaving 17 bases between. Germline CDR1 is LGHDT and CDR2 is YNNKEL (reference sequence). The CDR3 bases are TGTGCCAGCAGCCCTTCCCCTTTGACTTTGACTGAAGCTTTCTTT. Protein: CASSPSPLTLTEAFF.

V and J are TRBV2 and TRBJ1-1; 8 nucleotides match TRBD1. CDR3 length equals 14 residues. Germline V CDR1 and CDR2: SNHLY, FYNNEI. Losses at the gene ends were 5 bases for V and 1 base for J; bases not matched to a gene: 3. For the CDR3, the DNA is TGTGCCAGCAGTCGACAGGGGCCGAACACTGAAGCTTTCTTT. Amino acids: CASSRQGPNTEAFF. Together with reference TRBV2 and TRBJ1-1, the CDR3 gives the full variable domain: EPEVTQTPSHQVTQMGQEVILRCVPISNHLYFYWYRQILGQKVEFLVSFYNNEISEKSEIFDDQFSVERPDGSNFTLKIRSTKLEDSAMYFCASSRQGPNTEAFFGQGTRLTVV.

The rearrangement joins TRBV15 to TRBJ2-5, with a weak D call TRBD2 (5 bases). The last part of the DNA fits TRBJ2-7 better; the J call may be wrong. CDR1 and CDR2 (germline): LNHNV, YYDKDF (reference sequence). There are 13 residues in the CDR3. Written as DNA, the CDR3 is TGTGCCACCAGCAGAGATCTTGGAGGCGAGCAGTACTTC. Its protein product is CATSRDLGGEQYF.

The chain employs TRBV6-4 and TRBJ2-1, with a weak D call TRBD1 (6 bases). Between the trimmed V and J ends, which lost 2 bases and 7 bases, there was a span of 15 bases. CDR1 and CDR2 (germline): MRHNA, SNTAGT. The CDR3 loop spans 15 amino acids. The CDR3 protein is CASSDRLGAFNEQFF. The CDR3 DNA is TGTGCCAGCAGTGACAGACTGGGGGCTTTTAATGAGCAGTTCTTC.

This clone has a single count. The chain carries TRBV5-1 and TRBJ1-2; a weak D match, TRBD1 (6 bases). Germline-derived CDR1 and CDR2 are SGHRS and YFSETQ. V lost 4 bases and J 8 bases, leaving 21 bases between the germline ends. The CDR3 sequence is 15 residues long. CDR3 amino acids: CASSKDETGQGGYTF. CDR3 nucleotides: TGCGCCAGCAGCAAGGACGAGACAGGCCAGGGAGGCTACACCTTC.

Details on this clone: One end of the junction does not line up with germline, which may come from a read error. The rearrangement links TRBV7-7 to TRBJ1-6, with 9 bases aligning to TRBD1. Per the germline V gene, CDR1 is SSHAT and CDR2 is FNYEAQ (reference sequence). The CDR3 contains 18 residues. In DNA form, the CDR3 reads TGTGCTAGCAGCTTAGCCTACAGGGGGCGCTTTCATAATTCACCCCTCCACTTT. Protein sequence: CASSLAYRGRFHNSPLHF.

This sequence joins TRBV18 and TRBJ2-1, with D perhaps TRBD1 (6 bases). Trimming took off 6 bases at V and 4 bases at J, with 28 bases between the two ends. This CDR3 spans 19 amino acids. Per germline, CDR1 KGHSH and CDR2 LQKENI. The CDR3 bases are TGTGCCAGCTCCCAATTAGGACAGAACTTCCCTAATAAATACAATGAGCAGTTCTTC. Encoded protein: CASSQLGQNFPNKYNEQFF.

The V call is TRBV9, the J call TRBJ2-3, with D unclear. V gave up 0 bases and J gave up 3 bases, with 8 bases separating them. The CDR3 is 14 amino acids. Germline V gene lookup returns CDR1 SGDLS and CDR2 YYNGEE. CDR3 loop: CASSVGSRTDTQYF. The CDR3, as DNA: TGTGCCAGCAGCGTAGGGAGTAGGACAGATACGCAGTATTTT.

The CDR3 loop reads CASSPGQGLYQPQHF. The DNA of the CDR3 is TGTGCCAGCAGTCCCGGCCAGGGTTTGTATCAGCCCCAGCATTTT. The chain combines TRBV2 with TRBJ1-5; perhaps TRBD1 as D (5 bases). The CDR3 length is 15 residues. V lost 5 bases and J lost 5, with 16 bases in between. CDR1 is SNHLY and CDR2 is FYNNEI in the germline V gene.

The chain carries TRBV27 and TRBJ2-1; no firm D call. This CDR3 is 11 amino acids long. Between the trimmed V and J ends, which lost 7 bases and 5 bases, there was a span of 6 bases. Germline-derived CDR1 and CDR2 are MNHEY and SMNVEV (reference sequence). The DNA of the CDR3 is TGTGCCAGCAAGTCTGACAATGAGCAGTTCTTC. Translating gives CASKSDNEQFF.

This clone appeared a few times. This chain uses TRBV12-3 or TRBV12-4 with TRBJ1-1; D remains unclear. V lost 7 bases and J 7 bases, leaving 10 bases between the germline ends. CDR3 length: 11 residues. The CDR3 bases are TGTGCCAGCACCTCGGATATTGAAGCTTTCTTT. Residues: CASTSDIEAFF.

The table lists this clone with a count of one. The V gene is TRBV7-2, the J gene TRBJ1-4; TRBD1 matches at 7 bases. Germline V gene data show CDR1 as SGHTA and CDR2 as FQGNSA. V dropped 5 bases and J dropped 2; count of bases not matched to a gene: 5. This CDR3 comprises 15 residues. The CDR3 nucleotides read TGTGCCAGCAGCCAGGGGGGACGGACTAATGAAAAACTGTTTTTT. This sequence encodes CASSQGGRTNEKLFF.

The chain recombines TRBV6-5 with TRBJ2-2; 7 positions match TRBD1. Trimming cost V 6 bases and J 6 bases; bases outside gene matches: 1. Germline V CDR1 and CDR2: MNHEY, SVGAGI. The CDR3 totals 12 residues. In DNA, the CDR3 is TGTGCCAGCAGGCAGGGGGCCGGGGAGCTGTTTTTT. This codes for CASRQGAGELFF.

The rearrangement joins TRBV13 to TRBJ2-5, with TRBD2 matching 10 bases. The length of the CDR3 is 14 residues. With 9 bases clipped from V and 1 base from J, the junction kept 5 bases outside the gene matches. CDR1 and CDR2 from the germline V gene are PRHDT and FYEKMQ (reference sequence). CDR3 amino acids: CASSSGRGQETQYF. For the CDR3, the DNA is TGTGCCAGTTCGAGCGGGAGGGGCCAAGAGACCCAGTACTTC.

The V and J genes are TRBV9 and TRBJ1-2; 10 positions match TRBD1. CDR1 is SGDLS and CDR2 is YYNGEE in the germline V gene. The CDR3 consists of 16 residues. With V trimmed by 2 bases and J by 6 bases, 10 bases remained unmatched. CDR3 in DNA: TGTGCCAGCAGCGTCATGACAGGGGGCGACATCGATGGCTACACCTTC. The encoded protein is CASSVMTGGDIDGYTF.

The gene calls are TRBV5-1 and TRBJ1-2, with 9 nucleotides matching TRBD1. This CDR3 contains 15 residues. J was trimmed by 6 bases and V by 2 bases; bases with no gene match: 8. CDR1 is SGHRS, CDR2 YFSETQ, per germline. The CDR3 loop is CASSFPGQGFDGYTF. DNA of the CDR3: TGCGCCAGCAGCTTTCCGGGACAGGGATTCGATGGCTACACCTTC.

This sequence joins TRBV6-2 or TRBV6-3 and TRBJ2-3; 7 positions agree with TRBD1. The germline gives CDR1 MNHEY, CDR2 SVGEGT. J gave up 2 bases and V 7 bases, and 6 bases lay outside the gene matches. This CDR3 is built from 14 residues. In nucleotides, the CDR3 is TGTGCCAGCAACCCGGACAGGAACACAGATACGCAGTATTTT. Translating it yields CASNPDRNTDTQYF.

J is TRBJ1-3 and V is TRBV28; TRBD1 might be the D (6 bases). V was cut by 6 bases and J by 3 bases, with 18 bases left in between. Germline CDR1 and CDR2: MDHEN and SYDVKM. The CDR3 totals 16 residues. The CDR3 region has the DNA TGTGCCAGCAGCTGGATGGCAGGGGTTTTTGGAAACACCATATATTTT. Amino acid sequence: CASSWMAGVFGNTIYF. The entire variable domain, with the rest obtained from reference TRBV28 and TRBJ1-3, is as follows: DVKVTQSSRYLVKRTGEKVFLECVQDMDHENMFWYRQDPGLGLRLIYFSYDVKMKEKGDIPEGYSVSREKKERFSLILESASTNQTSMYLCASSWMAGVFGNTIYFGEGSWLTVV.

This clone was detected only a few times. The DNA of the CDR3 is TGTGCCAGCAGACAGGGGGCGCAGGGCTACACCTTC. This translates into CASRQGAQGYTF. This chain uses TRBV3-1 (or the pseudogene TRBV3-2) with TRBJ1-2, with 9 nucleotides matching TRBD1. This CDR3 spans 12 amino acids. CDR1 and CDR2 (germline): LGHDT, YNNKEL (reference sequence). V lost 6 bases to trimming and J lost 8 bases; unmatched junction nucleotides: 4.

The CDR3 sequence is CAWRREGNTIYF. In DNA, the CDR3 is TGTGCCTGGAGGAGGGAAGGGAACACCATATATTTT. The V gene is TRBV30, the J gene TRBJ1-3; D call uncertain. Per the germline V gene, CDR1 is GTSNPN and CDR2 is SVGIG (reference sequence). This CDR3 comprises 12 residues. Trimming left V 3 bases short and J 7 bases short, with 10 bases between. Filled out from reference TRBV30 and TRBJ1-3, the complete variable domain reads SQTIHQWPATLVQPVGSPLSLECTVEGTSNPNLYWYRQAAGRGLQLLFYSVGIGQISSEVPQNLSASRPQDRQFILSSKKLLLSDSGFYLCAWRREGNTIYFGEGSWLTVV.

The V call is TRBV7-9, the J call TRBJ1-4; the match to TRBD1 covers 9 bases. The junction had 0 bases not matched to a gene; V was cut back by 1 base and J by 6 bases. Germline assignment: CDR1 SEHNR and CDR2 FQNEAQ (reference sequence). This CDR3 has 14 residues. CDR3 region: CASSLGTGDEKLFF. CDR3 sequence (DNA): TGTGCCAGCAGCTTAGGGACAGGGGATGAAAAACTGTTTTTT.

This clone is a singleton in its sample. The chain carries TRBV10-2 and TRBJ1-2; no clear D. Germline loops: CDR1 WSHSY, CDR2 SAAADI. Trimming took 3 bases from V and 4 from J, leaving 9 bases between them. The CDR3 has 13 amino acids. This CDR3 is CASSEDGGYGYTF. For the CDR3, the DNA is TGCGCCAGCAGTGAAGACGGAGGCTATGGCTACACCTTC.

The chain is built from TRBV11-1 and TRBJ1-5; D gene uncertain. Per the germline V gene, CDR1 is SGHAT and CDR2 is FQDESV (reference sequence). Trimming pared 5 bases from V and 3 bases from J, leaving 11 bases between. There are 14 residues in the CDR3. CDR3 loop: CASSRGGLNQPQHF. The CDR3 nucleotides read TGTGCCAGCAGCCGGGGAGGGCTCAATCAGCCCCAGCATTTT.

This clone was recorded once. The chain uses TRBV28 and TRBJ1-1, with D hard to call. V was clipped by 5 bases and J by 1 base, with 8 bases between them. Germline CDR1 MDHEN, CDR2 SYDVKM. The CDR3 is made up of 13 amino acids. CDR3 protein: CASSRAENTEAFF. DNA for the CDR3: TGTGCCAGCAGTCGAGCAGAGAACACTGAAGCTTTCTTT.

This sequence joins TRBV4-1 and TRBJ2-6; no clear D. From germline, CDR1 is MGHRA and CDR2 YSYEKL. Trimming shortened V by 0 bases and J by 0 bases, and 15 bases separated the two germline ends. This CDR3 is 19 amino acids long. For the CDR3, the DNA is TGCGCCAGCAGCCAAGATCCGGGCAGTATCCCCTCTGGGGCCAACGTCCTGACTTTC. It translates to CASSQDPGSIPSGANVLTF.

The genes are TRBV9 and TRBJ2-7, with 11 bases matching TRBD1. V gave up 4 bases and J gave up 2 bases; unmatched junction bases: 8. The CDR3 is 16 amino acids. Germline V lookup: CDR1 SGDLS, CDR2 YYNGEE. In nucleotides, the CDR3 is TGTGCCAGCAGCCCGGGACAGGGGGGACCAACCTACGAGCAGTACTTC. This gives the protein CASSPGQGGPTYEQYF. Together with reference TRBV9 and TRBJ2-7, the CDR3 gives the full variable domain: DSGVTQTPKHLITATGQRVTLRCSPRSGDLSVYWYQQSLDQGLQFLIQYYNGEERAKGNILERFSAQQFPDLHSELNLSSLELGDSALYFCASSPGQGGPTYEQYFGPGTRLTVT.

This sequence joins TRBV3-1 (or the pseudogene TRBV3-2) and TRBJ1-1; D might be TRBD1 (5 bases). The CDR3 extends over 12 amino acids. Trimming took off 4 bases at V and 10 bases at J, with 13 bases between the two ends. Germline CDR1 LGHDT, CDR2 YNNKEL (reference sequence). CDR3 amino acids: CASSPRERVAFF. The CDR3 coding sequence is TGTGCCAGCAGCCCCAGGGAACGAGTAGCTTTCTTT.

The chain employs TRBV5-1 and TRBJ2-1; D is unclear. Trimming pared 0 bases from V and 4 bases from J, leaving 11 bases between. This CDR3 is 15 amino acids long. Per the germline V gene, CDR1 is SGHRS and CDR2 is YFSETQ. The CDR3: CASSLDPNGYNEQFF. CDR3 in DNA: TGCGCCAGCAGCTTGGACCCCAACGGATACAATGAGCAGTTCTTC.